These T cell receptor beta chains were read from a single sample in a study of post-analysis software for immune sequencing data. TCRdb re-analysed the PCR reads in MiXCR, keeping a single row per CDR3 protein. Of approximately 770,000 distinct CDR3 sequences in the sample, roughly 46% were seen once. Sequencing was carried out using blood. The receptors shown here come from a girl between 5 and 17 years old with multiple sclerosis. Both conserved end residues are part of each CDR3. The order of the fields is CDR3 protein, CDR3 DNA, J gene, V gene, clone size, D gene. D genes are given only for firm matches. Size values are once, few and many counts, or a class for expanded clones, and some rows have none.

CSVGDDNEQFF | TGCAGCGTTGGGGACGACAATGAGCAGTTCTTC | TRBJ2-1 | TRBV29-1 | - | -
CASSLSSSREKLFF | TGTGCCAGCAGTTTAAGTTCAAGTCGCGAAAAACTGTTTTTT | TRBJ1-4 | TRBV6-5 | - | -
CSVEDPSWGYTF | TGCAGCGTTGAAGACCCGAGCTGGGGCTACACCTTC | TRBJ1-2 | TRBV29-1 | few | -
CASSQEGTSGGYEQYF | TGTGCCAGCAGCCAAGAGGGGACTAGCGGGGGTTACGAGCAGTACTTC | TRBJ2-7 | TRBV4-2 | - | TRBD2
CASSWRTGGGEKLFF | TGTGCCAGCAGCTGGCGGACAGGGGGCGGTGAAAAACTGTTTTTT | TRBJ1-4 | TRBV7-9 | - | TRBD1
CASSTGTSGPYNEQFF | TGCGCCAGCAGTACCGGGACTAGCGGCCCCTACAATGAGCAGTTCTTC | TRBJ2-1 | TRBV5-1 | - | TRBD2
CASSPDSQYSGANVLTF | TGTGCCAGCAGTCCGGACAGTCAGTACTCTGGGGCCAACGTCCTGACTTTC | TRBJ2-6 | TRBV2 | - | -
CASLGGSYEQYF | TGTGCCAGCTTAGGGGGCAGCTACGAGCAGTACTTC | TRBJ2-7 | TRBV12-3/TRBV12-4 | many | TRBD1
CTTRGDSYNEQFF | TGCACTACCAGGGGGGACTCCTACAATGAGCAGTTCTTC | TRBJ2-1 | TRBV20-1 | - | -
CSARDRLAGDYNEQFF | TGCAGTGCTAGAGATCGGCTAGCGGGAGACTACAATGAGCAGTTCTTC | TRBJ2-1 | TRBV20-1 | few | TRBD2
CSVEGGLAGVPYEQYF | TGCAGCGTTGAAGGGGGGCTAGCGGGAGTCCCGTACGAGCAGTACTTC | TRBJ2-7 | TRBV29-1 | - | TRBD2